The 5 T cell receptor beta chains below come from one sample, sequenced in a study of glioma-infiltrating T cells. The iRepertoire nested amplicon-rescue multiplex PCR amplified TCR alpha and beta CDR3s from RNA. MiXCR, run by TCRdb on the multiplex PCR reads, gives a single entry per CDR3 protein. The repertoire holds roughly 200,000 distinct CDR3 sequences, with more than 25% as singletons. The material sequenced was glioma tissue, nonneoplastic brain tissue, or PBMCs (not recorded which). All receptors come from a human donor with low-grade glioma or glioblastoma, undergoing nonglioma brain surgery, or in good health (not recorded which).

This clonotype was observed at least ten times. This chain joins TRBV6-1 and TRBJ1-3; 9 bases are shared with TRBD1. Germline V gene lookup returns CDR1 MNHNS and CDR2 SASEGT. The CDR3 is 15 amino acids. J gave up 0 bases and V 5 bases, and 2 bases lay outside the gene matches. CDR3 protein: CASSSGQGSGNTIYF. In DNA form, the CDR3 reads TGTGCCAGCAGTTCGGGACAGGGCTCTGGAAACACCATATATTTT.

At least ten counts were recorded for this clonotype. J is TRBJ1-2 and V is TRBV20-1, with D possibly matching TRBD1 (6 bases). Germline CDR1 and CDR2: DFQATT and SNEGSKA (reference sequence). The CDR3 loop spans 14 amino acids. V lost 6 bases, J lost 4 bases, and 18 bases lay in between. CDR3 sequence (DNA): TGCAGTGCCCCTCAGGGGATGGGGGTCTATGGCTACACCTTC. Its protein is CSAPQGMGVYGYTF.

Comments on this clonotype: This may be a read error, as it is one base from a much larger clone. This sequence joins TRBV2 and TRBJ1-2, with D possibly matching TRBD1 (5 bases). Germline V CDR1 and CDR2: SNHLY, FYNNEI. The V gene lost 7 bases and the J gene lost 10 bases, with 13 bases spanning the gap. The CDR3 runs 11 residues. CDR3 loop: CASIDTGHYTF. In DNA form, the CDR3 reads TGTGCCAGCATAGACACAGGACACTACACCTTC.

This clonotype appeared a few times. It may be a read error: a sequence one base away is much more abundant. Because it lacks the conserved phenylalanine or tryptophan at the end, this CDR3 is likely a read error. This chain uses TRBV4-3 with TRBJ1-2; TRBD1 aligns across 9 bases. The CDR3 is 16 residues long. Germline V lookup: CDR1 LGHNA, CDR2 YSLEER. V was clipped by 4 bases and J by 2 bases; unmatched bases: 8. This CDR3 reads CASSRLLTGGNYGYTL. The CDR3 DNA sequence: TGCGCCAGCAGCCGCCTTTTGACAGGGGGGAACTATGGCTACACCCTC.

The rearrangement uses TRBV4-1 and TRBJ1-2; no firm D call. Germline-derived CDR1 and CDR2 are MGHRA and YSYEKL. The V and J ends lost 1 base and 4 bases respectively, with 13 bases between them. CDR3 size: 15 residues. CDR3 in amino acids: CASSQGSNRLYGYTF. The CDR3 nucleotides are TGCGCCAGCAGCCAAGGCTCGAACAGACTCTATGGCTACACCTTC.